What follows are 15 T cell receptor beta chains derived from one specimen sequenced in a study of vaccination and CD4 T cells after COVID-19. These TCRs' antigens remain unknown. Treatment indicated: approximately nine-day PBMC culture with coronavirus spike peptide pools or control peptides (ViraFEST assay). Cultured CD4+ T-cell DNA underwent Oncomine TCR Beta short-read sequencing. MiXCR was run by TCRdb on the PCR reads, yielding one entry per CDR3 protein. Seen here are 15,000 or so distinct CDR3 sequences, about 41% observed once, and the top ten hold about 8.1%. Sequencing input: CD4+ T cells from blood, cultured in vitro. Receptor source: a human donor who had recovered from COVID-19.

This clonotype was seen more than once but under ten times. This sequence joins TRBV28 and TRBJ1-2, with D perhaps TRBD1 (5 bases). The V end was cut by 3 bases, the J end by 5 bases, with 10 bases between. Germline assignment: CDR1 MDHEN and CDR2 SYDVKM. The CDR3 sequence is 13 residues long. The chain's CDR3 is CASSFIRGYGYTF. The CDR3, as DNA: TGTGCCAGCAGTTTTATCCGGGGGTATGGCTACACCTTC.

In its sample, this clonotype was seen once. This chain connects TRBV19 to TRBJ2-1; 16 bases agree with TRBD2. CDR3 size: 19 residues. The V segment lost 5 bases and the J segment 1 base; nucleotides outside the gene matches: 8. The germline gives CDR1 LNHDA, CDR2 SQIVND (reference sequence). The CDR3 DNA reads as TGTGCCAGTAGTCCCGGGACTAGCGGGAGGGGGGTATCCTACAATGAGCAGTTCTTC. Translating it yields CASSPGTSGRGVSYNEQFF.

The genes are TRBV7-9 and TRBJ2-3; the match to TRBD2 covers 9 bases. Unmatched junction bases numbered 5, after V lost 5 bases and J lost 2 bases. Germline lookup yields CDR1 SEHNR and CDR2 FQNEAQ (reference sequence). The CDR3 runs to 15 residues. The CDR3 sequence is CASSPRLAATDTQYF. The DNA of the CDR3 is TGTGCCAGCAGCCCCAGACTAGCGGCCACAGATACGCAGTATTTT.

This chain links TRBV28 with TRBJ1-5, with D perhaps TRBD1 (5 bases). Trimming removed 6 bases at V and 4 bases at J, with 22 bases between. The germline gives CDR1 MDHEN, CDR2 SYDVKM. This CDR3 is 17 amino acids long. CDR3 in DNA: TGTGCCAGCAGACCCTCGGGACTGAAAAAACTTAATCAGCCCCAGCATTTT. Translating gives CASRPSGLKKLNQPQHF. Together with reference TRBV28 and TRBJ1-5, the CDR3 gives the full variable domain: DVKVTQSSRYLVKRTGEKVFLECVQDMDHENMFWYRQDPGLGLRLIYFSYDVKMKEKGDIPEGYSVSREKKERFSLILESASTNQTSMYLCASRPSGLKKLNQPQHFGDGTRLSIL.

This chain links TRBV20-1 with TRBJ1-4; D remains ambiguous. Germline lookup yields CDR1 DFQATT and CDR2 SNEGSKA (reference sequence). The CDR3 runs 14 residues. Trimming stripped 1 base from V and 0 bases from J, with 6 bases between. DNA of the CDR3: TGCAGTGCTAGAGGACGGACAACTAATGAAAAACTGTTTTTT. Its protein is CSARGRTTNEKLFF.

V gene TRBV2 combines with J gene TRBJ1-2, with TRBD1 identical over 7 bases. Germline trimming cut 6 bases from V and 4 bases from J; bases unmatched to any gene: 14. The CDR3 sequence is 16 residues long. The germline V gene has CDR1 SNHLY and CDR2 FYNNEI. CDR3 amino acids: CASREKQQGRSYGYTF. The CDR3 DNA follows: TGTGCCAGCAGGGAAAAACAACAGGGGAGAAGCTATGGCTACACCTTC.

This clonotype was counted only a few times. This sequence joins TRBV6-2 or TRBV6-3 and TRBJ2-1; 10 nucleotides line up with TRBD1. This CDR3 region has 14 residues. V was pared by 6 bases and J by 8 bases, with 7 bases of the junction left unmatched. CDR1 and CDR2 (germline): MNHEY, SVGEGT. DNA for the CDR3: TGTGCCAGCAGGGGGACAGGGGAAGGGGATGAGCAGTTCTTC. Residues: CASRGTGEGDEQFF.

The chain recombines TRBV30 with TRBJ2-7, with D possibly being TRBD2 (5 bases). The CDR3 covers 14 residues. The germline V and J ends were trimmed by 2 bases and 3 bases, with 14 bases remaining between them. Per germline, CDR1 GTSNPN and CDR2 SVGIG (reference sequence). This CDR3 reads CAWSPAGPHYEQYF. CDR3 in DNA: TGTGCCTGGAGTCCCGCGGGTCCACACTACGAGCAGTACTTC.

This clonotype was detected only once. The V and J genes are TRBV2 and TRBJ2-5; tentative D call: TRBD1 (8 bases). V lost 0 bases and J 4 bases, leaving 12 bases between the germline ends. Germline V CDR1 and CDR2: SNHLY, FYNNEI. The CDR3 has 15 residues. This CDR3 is CASSEANRGGETQYF. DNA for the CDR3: TGTGCCAGCAGTGAAGCGAACAGGGGGGGAGAGACCCAGTACTTC.

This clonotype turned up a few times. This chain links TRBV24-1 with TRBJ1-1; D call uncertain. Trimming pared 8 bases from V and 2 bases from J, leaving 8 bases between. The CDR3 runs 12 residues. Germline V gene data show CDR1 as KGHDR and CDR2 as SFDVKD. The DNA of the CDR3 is TGTGCCACCAAGGGCTCAAACACTGAAGCTTTCTTT. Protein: CATKGSNTEAFF.

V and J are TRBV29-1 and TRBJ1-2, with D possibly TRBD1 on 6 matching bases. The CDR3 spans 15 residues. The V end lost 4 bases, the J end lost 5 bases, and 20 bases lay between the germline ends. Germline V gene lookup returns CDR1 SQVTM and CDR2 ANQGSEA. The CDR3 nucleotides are TGCAGCGTTGTTGAAGCAGCCGGAGGGGGTTATGGCTACACCTTC. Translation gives CSVVEAAGGGYGYTF.

In nucleotides, the CDR3 is TGTGCCAGCAGCGGAAGAGGGGAAAAACTGTTTTTT. Protein: CASSGRGEKLFF. The chain links TRBV11-1 to TRBJ1-4; D is unresolved. Trimming took 5 bases from V and 8 from J, leaving 9 bases between them. The CDR3 totals 12 residues. Germline V CDR1 and CDR2: SGHAT, FQDESV (reference sequence). The whole variable domain, filled in from reference TRBV11-1 and TRBJ1-4, reads EAEVAQSPRYKITEKSQAVAFWCDPISGHATLYWYRQILGQGPELLVQFQDESVVDDSQLPKDRFSAERLKGVDSTLKIQPAELGDSAMYLCASSGRGEKLFFGSGTQLSVL.

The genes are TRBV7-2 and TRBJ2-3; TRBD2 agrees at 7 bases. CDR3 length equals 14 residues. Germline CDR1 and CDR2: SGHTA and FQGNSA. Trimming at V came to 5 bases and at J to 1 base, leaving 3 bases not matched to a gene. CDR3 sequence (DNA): TGTGCCAGCAGCCCAACTAGCGGCACAGATACGCAGTATTTT. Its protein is CASSPTSGTDTQYF.

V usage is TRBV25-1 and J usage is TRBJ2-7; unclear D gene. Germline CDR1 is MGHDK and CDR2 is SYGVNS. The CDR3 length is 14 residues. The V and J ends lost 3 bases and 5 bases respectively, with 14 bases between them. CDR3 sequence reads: CASSDPGPTDEQYF. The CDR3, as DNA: TGTGCCAGCAGTGACCCCGGGCCTACCGACGAGCAGTACTTC.

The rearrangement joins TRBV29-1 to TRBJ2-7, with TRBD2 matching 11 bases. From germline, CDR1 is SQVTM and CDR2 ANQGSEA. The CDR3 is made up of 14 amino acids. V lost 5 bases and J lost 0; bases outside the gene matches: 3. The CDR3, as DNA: TGCAGCGTTAGACTAGCGGGACTCTCCTACGAGCAGTACTTC. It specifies CSVRLAGLSYEQYF.